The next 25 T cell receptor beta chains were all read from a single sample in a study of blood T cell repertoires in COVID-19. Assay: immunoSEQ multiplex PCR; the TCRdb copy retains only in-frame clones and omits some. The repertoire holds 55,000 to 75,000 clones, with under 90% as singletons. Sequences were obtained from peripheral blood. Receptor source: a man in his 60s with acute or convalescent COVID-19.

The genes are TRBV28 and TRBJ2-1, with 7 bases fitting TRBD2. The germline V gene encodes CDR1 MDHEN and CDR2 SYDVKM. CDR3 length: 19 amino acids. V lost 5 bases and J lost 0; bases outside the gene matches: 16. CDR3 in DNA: TGTGCCAGCAGTCCCTCTGGGGGGGGTCTCTTGAGCTCCTACAATGAGCAGTTCTTC. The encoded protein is CASSPSGGGLLSSYNEQFF.

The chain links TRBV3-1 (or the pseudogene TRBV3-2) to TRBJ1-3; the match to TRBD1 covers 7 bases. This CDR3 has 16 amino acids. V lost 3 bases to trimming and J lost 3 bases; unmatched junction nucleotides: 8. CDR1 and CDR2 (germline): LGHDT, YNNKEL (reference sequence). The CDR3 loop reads CASSHGDSLLGNTIYF. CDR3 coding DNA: TGTGCCAGCAGCCACGGGGACAGTCTGCTTGGAAACACCATATATTTT.

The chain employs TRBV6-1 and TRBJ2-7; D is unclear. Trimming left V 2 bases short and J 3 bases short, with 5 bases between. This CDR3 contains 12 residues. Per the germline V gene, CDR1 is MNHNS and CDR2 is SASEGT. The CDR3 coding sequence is TGTGCCAGCAGTGAATCCTACTACGAGCAGTACTTC. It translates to CASSESYYEQYF.

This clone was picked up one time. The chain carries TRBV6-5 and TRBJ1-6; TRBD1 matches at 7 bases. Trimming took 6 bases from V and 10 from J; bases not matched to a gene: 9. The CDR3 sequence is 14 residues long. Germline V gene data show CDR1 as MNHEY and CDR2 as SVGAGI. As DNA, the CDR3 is TGTGCCAGCAGCACGACAGGGTTGGGCTCACCCCTCCACTTT. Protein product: CASSTTGLGSPLHF.

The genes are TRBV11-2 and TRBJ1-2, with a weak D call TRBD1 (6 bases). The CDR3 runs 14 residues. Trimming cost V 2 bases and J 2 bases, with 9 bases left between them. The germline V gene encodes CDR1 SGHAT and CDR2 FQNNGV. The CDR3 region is CASSLYRVNYGYTF. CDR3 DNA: TGTGCCAGCAGCTTATACAGGGTCAACTATGGCTACACCTTC.

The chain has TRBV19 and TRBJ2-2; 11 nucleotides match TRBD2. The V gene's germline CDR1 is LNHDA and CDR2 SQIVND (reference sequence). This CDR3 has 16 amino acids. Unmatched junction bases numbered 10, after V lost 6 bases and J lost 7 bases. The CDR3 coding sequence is TGTGCCAGTAGGATCCGACTAGCGGGGCAGCTCGGGGAGCTGTTTTTT. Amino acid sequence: CASRIRLAGQLGELFF.

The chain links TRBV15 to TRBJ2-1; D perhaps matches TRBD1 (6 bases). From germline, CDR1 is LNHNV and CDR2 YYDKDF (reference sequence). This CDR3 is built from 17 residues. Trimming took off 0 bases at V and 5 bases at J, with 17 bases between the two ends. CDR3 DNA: TGTGCCACCAGCAGAGATCTGAGTGGGGGCCAACACAATGAGCAGTTCTTC. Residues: CATSRDLSGGQHNEQFF.

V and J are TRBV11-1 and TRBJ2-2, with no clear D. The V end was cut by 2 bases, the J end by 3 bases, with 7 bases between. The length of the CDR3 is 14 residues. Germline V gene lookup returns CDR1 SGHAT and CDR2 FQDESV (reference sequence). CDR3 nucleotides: TGTGCCAGCAGCTTAAAGCCCTACACCGGGGAGCTGTTTTTT. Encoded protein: CASSLKPYTGELFF.

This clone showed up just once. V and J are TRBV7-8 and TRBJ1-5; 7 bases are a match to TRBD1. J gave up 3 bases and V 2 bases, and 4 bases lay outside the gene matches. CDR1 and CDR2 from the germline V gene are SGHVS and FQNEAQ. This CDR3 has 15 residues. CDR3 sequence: CASSLITGVNQPQHF. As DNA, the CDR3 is TGTGCCAGCAGCTTAATCACAGGGGTCAATCAGCCCCAGCATTTT.

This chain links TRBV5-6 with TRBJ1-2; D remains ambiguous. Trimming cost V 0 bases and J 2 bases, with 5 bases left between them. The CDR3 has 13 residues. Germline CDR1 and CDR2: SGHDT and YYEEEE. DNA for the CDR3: TGTGCCAGCAGCTTGGGCGTGAACTATGGCTACACCTTC. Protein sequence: CASSLGVNYGYTF.

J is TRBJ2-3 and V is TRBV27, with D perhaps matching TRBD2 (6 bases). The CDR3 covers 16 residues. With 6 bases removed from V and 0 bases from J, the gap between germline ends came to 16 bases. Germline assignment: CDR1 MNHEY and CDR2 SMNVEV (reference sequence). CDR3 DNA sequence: TGTGCCAGCAGCACCATTACGGGGGTTAGCACAGATACGCAGTATTTT. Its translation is CASSTITGVSTDTQYF.

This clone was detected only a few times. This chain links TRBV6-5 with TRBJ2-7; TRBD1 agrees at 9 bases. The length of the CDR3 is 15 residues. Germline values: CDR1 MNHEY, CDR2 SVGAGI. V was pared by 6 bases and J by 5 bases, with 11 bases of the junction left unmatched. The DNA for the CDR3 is TGTGCCAGCAGGAAAACCGGGACAGGGAACAACGAGCAGTACTTC. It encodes CASRKTGTGNNEQYF.

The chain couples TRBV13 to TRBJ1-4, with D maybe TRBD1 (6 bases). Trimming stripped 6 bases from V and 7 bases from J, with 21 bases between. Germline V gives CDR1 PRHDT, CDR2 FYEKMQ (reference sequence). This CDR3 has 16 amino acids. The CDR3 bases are TGTGCCAGCAGTTATAATCCGGGACAATGGTCTGAAAAACTGTTTTTT. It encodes CASSYNPGQWSEKLFF. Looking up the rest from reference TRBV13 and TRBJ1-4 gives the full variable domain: AAGVIQSPRHLIKEKRETATLKCYPIPRHDTVYWYQQGPGQDPQFLISFYEKMQSDKGSIPDRFSAQQFSDYHSELNMSSLELGDSALYFCASSYNPGQWSEKLFFGSGTQLSVL.

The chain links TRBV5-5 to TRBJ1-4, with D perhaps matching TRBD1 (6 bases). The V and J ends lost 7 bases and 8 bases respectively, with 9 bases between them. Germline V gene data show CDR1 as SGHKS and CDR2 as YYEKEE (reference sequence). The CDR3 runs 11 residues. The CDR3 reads CASGGGEKLFF. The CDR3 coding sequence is TGTGCCAGCGGCGGGGGCGAAAAACTGTTTTTT.

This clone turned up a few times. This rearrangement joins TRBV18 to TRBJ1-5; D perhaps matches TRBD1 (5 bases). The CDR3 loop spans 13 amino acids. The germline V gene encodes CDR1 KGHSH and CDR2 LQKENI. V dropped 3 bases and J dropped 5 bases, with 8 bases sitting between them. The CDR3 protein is CASSPEGHQPQHF. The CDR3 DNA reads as TGTGCCAGCTCACCGGAGGGGCATCAGCCCCAGCATTTT.

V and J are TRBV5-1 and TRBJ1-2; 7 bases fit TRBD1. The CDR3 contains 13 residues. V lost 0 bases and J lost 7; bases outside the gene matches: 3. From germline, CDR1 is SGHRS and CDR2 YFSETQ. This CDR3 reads CASSLEGGFGYTF. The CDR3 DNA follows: TGCGCCAGCAGCTTGGAAGGGGGCTTTGGCTACACCTTC.

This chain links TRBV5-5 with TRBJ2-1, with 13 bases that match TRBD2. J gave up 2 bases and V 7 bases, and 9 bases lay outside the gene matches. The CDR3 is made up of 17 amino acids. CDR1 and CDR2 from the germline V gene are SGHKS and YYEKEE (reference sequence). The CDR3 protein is CASAGTSGALTYNEQFF. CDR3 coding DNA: TGTGCCAGCGCCGGGACTAGCGGGGCCTTAACCTACAATGAGCAGTTCTTC.

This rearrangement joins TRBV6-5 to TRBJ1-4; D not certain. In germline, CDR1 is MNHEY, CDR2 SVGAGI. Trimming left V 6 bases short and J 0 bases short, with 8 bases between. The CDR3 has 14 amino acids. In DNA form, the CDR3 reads TGTGCCAGCAGCCCGGTGTCAACTAATGAAAAACTGTTTTTT. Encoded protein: CASSPVSTNEKLFF.

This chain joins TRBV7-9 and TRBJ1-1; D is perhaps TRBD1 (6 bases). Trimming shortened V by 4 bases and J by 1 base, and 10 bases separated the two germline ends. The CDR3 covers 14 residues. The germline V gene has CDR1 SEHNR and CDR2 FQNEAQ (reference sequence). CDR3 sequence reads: CASSSGQPNTEAFF. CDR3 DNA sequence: TGTGCCAGCAGCTCCGGACAGCCGAACACTGAAGCTTTCTTT.

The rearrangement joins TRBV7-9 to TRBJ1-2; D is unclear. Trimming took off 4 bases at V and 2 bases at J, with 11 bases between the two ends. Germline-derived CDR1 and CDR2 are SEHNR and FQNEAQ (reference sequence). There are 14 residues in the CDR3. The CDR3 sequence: CASSSLASNYGYTF. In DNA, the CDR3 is TGTGCCAGCAGCTCGCTTGCAAGCAACTATGGCTACACCTTC. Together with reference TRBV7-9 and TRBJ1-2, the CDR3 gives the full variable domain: DTGVSQNPRHKITKRGQNVTFRCDPISEHNRLYWYRQTLGQGPEFLTYFQNEAQLEKSRLLSDRFSAERPKGSFSTLEIQRTEQGDSAMYLCASSSLASNYGYTFGSGTRLTVV.

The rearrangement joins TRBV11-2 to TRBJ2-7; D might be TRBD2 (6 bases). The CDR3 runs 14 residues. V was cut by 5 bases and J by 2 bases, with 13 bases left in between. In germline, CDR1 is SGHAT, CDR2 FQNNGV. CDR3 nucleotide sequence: TGTGCCAGCAGCCGTATCGGAGGGGCCTACGAGCAGTACTTC. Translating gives CASSRIGGAYEQYF.

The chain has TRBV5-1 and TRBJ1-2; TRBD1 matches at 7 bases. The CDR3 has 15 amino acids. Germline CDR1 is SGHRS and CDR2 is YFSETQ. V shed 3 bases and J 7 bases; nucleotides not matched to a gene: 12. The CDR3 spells CASSSLKGAWGGYTF. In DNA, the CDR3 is TGCGCCAGCAGCTCTCTGAAGGGGGCCTGGGGTGGCTACACCTTC.

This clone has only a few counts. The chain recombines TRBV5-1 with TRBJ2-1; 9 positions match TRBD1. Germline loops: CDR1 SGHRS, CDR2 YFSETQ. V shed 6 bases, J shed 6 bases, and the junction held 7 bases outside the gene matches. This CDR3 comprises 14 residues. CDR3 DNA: TGCGCCAGCATGACAGGGGGGATTGGCAATGAGCAGTTCTTC. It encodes CASMTGGIGNEQFF.

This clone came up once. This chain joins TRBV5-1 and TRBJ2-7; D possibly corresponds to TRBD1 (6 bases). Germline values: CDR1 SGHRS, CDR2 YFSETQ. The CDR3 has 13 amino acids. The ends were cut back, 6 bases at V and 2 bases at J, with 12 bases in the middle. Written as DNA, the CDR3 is TGCGCCAGCACAACAGGGCGGGCCTACGAGCAGTACTTC. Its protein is CASTTGRAYEQYF. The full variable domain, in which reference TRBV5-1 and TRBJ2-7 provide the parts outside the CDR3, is KAGVTQTPRYLIKTRGQQVTLSCSPISGHRSVSWYQQTPGQGLQFLFEYFSETQRNKGNFPGRFSGRQFSNSRSEMNVSTLELGDSALYLCASTTGRAYEQYFGPGTRLTVT.

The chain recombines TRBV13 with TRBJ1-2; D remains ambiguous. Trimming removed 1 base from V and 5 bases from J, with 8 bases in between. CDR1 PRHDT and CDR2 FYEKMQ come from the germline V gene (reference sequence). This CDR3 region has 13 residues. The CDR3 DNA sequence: TGTGCCAGCAGCTTAGAAGAGGTATATGGCTACACCTTC. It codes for CASSLEEVYGYTF. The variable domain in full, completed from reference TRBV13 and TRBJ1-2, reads AAGVIQSPRHLIKEKRETATLKCYPIPRHDTVYWYQQGPGQDPQFLISFYEKMQSDKGSIPDRFSAQQFSDYHSELNMSSLELGDSALYFCASSLEEVYGYTFGSGTRLTVV.